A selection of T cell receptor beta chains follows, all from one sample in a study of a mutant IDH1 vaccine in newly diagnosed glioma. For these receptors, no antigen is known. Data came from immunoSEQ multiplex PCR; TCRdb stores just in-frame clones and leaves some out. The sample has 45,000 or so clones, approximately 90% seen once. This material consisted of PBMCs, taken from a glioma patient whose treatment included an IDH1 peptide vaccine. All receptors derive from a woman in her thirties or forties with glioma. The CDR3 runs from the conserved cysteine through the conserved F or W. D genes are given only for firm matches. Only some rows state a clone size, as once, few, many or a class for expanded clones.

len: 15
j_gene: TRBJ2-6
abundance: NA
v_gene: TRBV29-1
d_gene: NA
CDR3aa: CSVLNRYSGANVLTF
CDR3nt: TGCAGCGTTCTGAACAGATACTCTGGGGCCAACGTCCTGACTTTC

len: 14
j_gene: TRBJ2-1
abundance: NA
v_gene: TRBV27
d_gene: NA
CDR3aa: CASSLRARGAEQFF
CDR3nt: TGTGCCAGCAGTTTAAGGGCCAGGGGGGCTGAGCAGTTCTTC

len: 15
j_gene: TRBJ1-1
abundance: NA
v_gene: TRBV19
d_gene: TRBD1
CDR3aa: CASSARDRVYTEAFF
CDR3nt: TGTGCCAGTAGTGCCCGGGACAGGGTTTACACTGAAGCTTTCTTT

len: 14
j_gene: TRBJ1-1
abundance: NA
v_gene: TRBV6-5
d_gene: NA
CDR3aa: CASSYSGGGTEAFF
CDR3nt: TGTGCCAGCAGTTACTCCGGCGGGGGCACTGAAGCTTTCTTT

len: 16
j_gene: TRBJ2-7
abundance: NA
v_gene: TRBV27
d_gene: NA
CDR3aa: CASKDAGPTHTYEQYF
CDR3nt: TGTGCCAGCAAAGACGCGGGACCGACCCATACCTACGAGCAGTACTTC

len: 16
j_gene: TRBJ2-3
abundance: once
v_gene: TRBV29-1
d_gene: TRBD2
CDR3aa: CSVVFWGLGGTDTQYF
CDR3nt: TGCAGCGTTGTGTTTTGGGGACTAGGTGGTACAGATACGCAGTATTTT

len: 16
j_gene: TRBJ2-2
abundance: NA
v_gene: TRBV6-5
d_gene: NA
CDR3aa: CASSYGHKTYTGELFF
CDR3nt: TGTGCCAGCAGTTACGGTCACAAGACCTACACCGGGGAGCTGTTTTTT

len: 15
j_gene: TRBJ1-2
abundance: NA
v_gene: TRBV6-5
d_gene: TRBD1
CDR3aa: CASSSPGQGNDGYTF
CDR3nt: TGTGCCAGCAGTTCACCGGGACAGGGGAATGATGGCTACACCTTC

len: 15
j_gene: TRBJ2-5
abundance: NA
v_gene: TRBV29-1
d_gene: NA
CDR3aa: CSVGSTNSPGETQYF
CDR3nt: TGCAGCGTTGGATCGACCAACTCCCCTGGAGAGACCCAGTACTTC

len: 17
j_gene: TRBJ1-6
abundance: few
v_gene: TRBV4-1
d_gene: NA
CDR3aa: CASSQGPQGSYNSPLHF
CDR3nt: TGCGCCAGCAGCCAAGGGCCCCAGGGTTCCTATAATTCACCCCTCCACTTT

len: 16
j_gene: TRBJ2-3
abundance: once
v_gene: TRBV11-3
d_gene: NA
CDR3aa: CASSSPRGTNADTQYF
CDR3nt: TGTGCCAGCAGCTCCCCGAGAGGGACGAACGCAGATACGCAGTATTTT

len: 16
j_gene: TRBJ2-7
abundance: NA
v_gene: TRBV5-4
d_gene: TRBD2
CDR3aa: CASSRLAGESPSEQYF
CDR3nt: TGTGCCAGCAGCCGACTAGCGGGAGAATCCCCTAGCGAGCAGTACTTC

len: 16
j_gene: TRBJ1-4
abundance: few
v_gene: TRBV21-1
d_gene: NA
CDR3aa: CASSKALSGAFEKLFF
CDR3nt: TGTGCCAGCAGCAAAGCGCTTTCGGGGGCGTTCGAAAAACTGTTTTTT

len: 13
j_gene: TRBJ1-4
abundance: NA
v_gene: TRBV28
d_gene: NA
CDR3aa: CASSPAGPRVLFF
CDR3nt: TGTGCCAGCAGCCCCGCCGGCCCGAGAGTGCTGTTTTTT

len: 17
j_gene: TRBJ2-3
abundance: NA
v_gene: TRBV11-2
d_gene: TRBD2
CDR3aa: CASSLDSGGQIKDTQYF
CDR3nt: TGTGCCAGCAGCTTAGATAGCGGGGGACAGATCAAAGATACGCAGTATTTT

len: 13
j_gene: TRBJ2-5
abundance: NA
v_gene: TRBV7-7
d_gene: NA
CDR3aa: CASSLHGVKTQYF
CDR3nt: TGTGCTAGCAGCTTACACGGTGTGAAGACCCAGTACTTC

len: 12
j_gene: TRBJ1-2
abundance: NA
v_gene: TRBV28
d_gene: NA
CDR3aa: CASRGTGDGYTF
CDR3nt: TGTGCCAGCAGGGGAACTGGGGATGGCTACACCTTC

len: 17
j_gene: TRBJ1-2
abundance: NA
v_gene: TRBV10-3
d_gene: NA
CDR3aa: CAIKPGGLGGSGYGYTF
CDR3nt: TGTGCCATCAAGCCGGGTGGCCTAGGCGGGTCTGGGTATGGCTACACCTTC

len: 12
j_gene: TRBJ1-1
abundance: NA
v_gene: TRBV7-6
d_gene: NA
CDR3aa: CASSSQGSEAFF
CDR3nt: TGTGCCAGCAGCTCCCAGGGATCTGAAGCTTTCTTT

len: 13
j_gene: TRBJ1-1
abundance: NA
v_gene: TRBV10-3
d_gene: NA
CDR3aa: CAIRDRGWAEAFF
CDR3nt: TGTGCCATCAGAGATAGGGGCTGGGCTGAAGCTTTCTTT

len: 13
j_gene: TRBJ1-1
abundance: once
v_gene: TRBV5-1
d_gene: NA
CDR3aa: CASSPQGNTEAFF
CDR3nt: TGCGCCAGCAGCCCCCAGGGGAACACTGAAGCTTTCTTT

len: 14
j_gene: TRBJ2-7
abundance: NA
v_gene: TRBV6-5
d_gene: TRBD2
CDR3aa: CASRLAGGDYEQYF
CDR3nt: TGTGCCAGCAGGTTAGCGGGAGGAGACTACGAGCAGTACTTC

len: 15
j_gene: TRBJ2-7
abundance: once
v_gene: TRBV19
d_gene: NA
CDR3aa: CASSIGAGPTYEQYF
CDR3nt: TGTGCCAGTAGTATAGGGGCAGGGCCCACCTACGAGCAGTACTTC

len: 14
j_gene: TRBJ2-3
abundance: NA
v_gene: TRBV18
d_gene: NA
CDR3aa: CATTPGPTTDTQYF
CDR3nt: TGTGCCACGACTCCAGGCCCTACCACAGATACGCAGTATTTT

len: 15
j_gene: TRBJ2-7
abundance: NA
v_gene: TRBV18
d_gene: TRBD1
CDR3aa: CASSGNRGSSYEQYF
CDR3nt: TGTGCCAGCTCAGGGAACAGGGGGAGCTCCTACGAGCAGTACTTC

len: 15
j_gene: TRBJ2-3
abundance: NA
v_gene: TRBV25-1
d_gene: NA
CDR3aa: CASSDGGYLTDTQYF
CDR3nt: TGTGCCAGCAGTGACGGAGGATACCTGACAGATACGCAGTATTTT

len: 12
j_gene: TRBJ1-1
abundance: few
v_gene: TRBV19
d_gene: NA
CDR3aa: CASSETGNEAFF
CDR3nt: TGTGCCAGTAGTGAGACAGGCAATGAAGCTTTCTTT

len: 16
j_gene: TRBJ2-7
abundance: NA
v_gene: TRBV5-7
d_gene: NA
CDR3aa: CASSLKSADPSYEQYF
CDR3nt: TGTGCCAGCAGCTTGAAGAGTGCGGACCCTTCCTACGAGCAGTACTTC

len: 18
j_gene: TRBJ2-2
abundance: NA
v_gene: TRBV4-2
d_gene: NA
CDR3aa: CASSQDGIGRVDTGELFF
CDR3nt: TGTGCCAGCAGCCAAGATGGGATAGGACGTGTGGACACCGGGGAGCTGTTTTTT

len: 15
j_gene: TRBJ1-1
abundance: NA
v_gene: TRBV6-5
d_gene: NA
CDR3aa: CASRPARGGNTEAFF
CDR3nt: TGTGCCAGCAGGCCCGCGAGGGGCGGGAACACTGAAGCTTTCTTT

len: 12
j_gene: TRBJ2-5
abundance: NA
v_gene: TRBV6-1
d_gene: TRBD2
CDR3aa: CAGGGIQETQYF
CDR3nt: TGTGCCGGGGGGGGAATTCAAGAGACCCAGTACTTC

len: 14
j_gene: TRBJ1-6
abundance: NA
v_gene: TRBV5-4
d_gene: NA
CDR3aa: CASRGASYNSPLHF
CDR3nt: TGTGCCAGCAGGGGGGCCTCCTATAATTCACCCCTCCACTTT

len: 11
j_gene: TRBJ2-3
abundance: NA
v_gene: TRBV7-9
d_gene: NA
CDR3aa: CASLRTDTQYF
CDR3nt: TGTGCCTCGCTTCGCACAGATACGCAGTATTTT

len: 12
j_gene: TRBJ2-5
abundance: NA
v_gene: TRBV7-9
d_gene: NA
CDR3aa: CASSLVSETQYF
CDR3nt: TGTGCCAGCAGCTTAGTTTCCGAGACCCAGTACTTC

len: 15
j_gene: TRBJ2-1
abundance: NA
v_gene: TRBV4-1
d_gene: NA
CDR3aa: CASSQGPIAYNEQFF
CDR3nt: TGCGCCAGCAGCCAAGGTCCTATAGCTTACAATGAGCAGTTCTTC

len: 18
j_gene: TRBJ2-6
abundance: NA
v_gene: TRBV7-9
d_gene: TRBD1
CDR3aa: CASSTGGRSSSGANVLTF
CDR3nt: TGTGCCAGCAGCACAGGGGGCAGAAGCAGCTCTGGGGCCAACGTCCTGACTTTC

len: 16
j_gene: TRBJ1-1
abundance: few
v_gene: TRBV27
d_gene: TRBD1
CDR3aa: CASSLGQVYGNTEAFF
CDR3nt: TGTGCCAGCAGTCTTGGACAGGTCTACGGGAACACTGAAGCTTTCTTT

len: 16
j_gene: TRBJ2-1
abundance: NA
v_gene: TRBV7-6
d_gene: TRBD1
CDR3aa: CASSFTDRGPYNEQFF
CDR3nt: TGTGCCAGCAGCTTCACCGACAGGGGGCCCTACAATGAGCAGTTCTTC

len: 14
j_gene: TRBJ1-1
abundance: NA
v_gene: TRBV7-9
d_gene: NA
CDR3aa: CASSLAGGVTEAFF
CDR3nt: TGTGCCAGCAGCTTAGCAGGGGGAGTCACTGAAGCTTTCTTT

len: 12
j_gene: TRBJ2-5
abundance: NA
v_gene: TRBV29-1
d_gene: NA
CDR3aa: CSGRQAQETQYF
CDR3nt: TGCAGCGGCCGACAGGCCCAAGAGACCCAGTACTTC

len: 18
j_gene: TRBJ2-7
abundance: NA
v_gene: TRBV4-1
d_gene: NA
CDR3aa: CASSQEGSGAGFRYEQYF
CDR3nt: TGCGCCAGCAGCCAAGAGGGATCGGGGGCGGGGTTTCGGTACGAGCAGTACTTC

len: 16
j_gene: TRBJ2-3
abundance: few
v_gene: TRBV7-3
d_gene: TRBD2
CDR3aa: CASSLFPSGNSDTQYF
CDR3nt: TGTGCCAGCAGCTTATTCCCTAGCGGGAACTCAGATACGCAGTATTTT

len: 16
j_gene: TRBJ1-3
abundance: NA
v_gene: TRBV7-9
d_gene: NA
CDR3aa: CASSLAPQGAGNTIYF
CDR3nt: TGTGCCAGCAGCTTAGCCCCCCAGGGAGCTGGAAACACCATATATTTT

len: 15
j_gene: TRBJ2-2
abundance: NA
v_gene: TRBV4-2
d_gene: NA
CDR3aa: CASSQGLARAGELFF
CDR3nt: TGTGCCAGCAGCCAAGGGTTAGCGCGGGCCGGGGAGCTGTTTTTT

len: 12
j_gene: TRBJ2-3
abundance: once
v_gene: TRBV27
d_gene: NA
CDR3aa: CASSEHTDTQYF
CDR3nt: TGTGCCAGCAGTGAACACACAGATACGCAGTATTTT

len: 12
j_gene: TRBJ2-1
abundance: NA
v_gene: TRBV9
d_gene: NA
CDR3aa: CASSAAGSEQFF
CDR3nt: TGTGCCAGCAGCGCCGCGGGCAGTGAGCAGTTCTTC

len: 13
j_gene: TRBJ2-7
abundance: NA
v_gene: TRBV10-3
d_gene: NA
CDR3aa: CAISSPDGYEQYF
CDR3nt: TGTGCCATCAGTTCCCCGGACGGTTACGAGCAGTACTTC

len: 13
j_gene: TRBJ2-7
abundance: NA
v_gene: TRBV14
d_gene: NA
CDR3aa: CASSQELIYEQYF
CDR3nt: TGTGCCAGCAGCCAAGAACTGATTTACGAGCAGTACTTC

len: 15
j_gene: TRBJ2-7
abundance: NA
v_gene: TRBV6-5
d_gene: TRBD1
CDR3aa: CASRRGQGAAYEQYF
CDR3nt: TGTGCCAGCAGACGTGGACAGGGAGCGGCCTACGAGCAGTACTTC

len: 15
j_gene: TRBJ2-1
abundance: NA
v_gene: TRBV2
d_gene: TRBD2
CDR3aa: CASKQRGAAVDEQFF
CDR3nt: TGTGCCAGCAAGCAGCGGGGGGCCGCGGTGGATGAGCAGTTCTTC

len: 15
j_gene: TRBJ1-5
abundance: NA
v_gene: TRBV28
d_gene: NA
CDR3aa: CASSPETQNNQPQHF
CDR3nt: TGTGCCAGCAGTCCCGAAACTCAGAACAATCAGCCCCAGCATTTT

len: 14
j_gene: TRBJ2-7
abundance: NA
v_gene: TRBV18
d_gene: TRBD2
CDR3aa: CASSPGLAEYEQYF
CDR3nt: TGTGCCAGCTCACCGGGACTAGCGGAGTACGAGCAGTACTTC

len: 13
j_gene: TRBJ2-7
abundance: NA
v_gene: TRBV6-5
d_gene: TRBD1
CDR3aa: CVPHNRGTYEQYF
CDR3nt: TGTGTCCCTCATAACAGGGGAACCTACGAGCAGTACTTC

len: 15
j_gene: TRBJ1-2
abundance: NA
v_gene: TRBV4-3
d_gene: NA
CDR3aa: CASSQDWGLNYGYTF
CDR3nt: TGCGCCAGCAGCCAAGATTGGGGGTTGAACTATGGCTACACCTTC

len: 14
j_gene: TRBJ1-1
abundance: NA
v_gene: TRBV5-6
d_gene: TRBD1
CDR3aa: CASSPDRLFTEAFF
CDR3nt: TGTGCCAGCAGCCCGGACAGGTTGTTCACTGAAGCTTTCTTT

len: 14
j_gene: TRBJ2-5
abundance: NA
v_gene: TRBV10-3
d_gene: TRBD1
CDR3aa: CAISFGTGQETQYF
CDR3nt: TGTGCCATCAGCTTCGGGACAGGACAAGAGACCCAGTACTTC

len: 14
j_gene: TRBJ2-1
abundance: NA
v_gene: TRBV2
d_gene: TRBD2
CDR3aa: CASSTGLAWNEQFF
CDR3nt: TGTGCCAGCAGTACAGGACTAGCGTGGAATGAGCAGTTCTTC

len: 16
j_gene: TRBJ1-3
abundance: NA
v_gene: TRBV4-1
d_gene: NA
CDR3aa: CASSQVEDSSGNTIYF
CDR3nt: TGCGCCAGCAGCCAAGTGGAGGACAGCTCTGGAAACACCATATATTTT

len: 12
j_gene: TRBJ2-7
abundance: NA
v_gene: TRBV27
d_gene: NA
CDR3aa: CASSPTPPEQYF
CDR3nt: TGTGCCAGCAGTCCGACCCCCCCCGAGCAGTACTTC